These T cell receptor beta chains were read from a single sample in a study of T cell clonotyping in hematopoietic cell transplantation. The method was immunoSEQ multiplex PCR; TCRdb's version includes in-frame clones alone and lacks a portion of them. This sample has tens of thousands of clones, with 90% to 96% found just once. This specimen was peripheral blood mononuclear cells, taken before stem cell transplant. The origin of the receptors is a woman in her 50s with acute myeloid leukemia. Some clones in this sample may be carry-over from other donors' samples. The CDR3 runs from the conserved cysteine through the conserved F or W. D genes are given only for firm matches. Not every row has a clone size; where given, it reads once, few, many or a size class.

>-|TRBV2|-|12|TRBJ2-7
TGTGCCAGCCCCCCGGGAACCTACGAGCAGTACTTC
CASPPGTYEQYF
>-|TRBV6-1|-|15|TRBJ1-2
TGTGCCAGCAGTGATCAGATCGGTAGGACAAAGGGCTACACCTTC
CASSDQIGRTKGYTF
>-|TRBV5-1|-|16|TRBJ2-1
TGCGCCAGCAGCTTGGAGGCGGCGGGGCCATACAATGAGCAGTTCTTC
CASSLEAAGPYNEQFF
>-|TRBV7-2|-|13|TRBJ1-1
TGTGCCAGCAGCTCCAGGATGAACACTGAAGCTTTCTTT
CASSSRMNTEAFF
>TRBD2|TRBV9|-|16|TRBJ2-3
TGTGCCAGCAGCGACCTAGCGGGGGGGCCCTTAGATACGCAGTATTTT
CASSDLAGGPLDTQYF
>TRBD2|TRBV10-3|-|14|TRBJ2-7
TGTGCCATCGGAGGGACTAGCGGGGAATACGAGCAGTACTTC
CAIGGTSGEYEQYF
>-|TRBV7-9|-|11|TRBJ1-1
TGTGCCAGCAGCACCGCCCTGGAAGCTTTCTTT
CASSTALEAFF
>-|TRBV19|-|11|TRBJ2-3
TGTGCCAGTAGTATTGGTCTTCGCCAGTATTTT
CASSIGLRQYF
>TRBD2|TRBV5-1|-|14|TRBJ2-3
TGCGCCAGCAGCTTGACTAGCGGGACAGATACGCAGTATTTT
CASSLTSGTDTQYF
>-|TRBV5-1|-|15|TRBJ1-1
TGCGCCAGTATTACTGAACAGGAGGTATCCACTGAAGCTTTCTTT
CASITEQEVSTEAFF
>TRBD1|TRBV23-1|-|18|TRBJ2-7
TGCGCCAGCAGTCGAATACACTGGGACAGGGATCCCTCCTACGAGCAGTACTTC
CASSRIHWDRDPSYEQYF
>-|TRBV5-8|-|13|TRBJ2-7
TGTGCCAGCAGACCCATGCGGGACTACGAGCAGTACTTC
CASRPMRDYEQYF
>TRBD1|TRBV5-1|-|15|TRBJ2-3
TGCGCCAGCAGTACGGGACAGATTAACACAGATACGCAGTATTTT
CASSTGQINTDTQYF
>-|TRBV29-1|once|15|TRBJ2-2
TGCAGCGTTGAAGAAACAGGGCAGAACACCGGGGAGCTGTTTTTT
CSVEETGQNTGELFF
>TRBD1|TRBV5-4|-|17|TRBJ1-1
TGTGCCAGCAGCTTGGCCCCCGCAGGGGGATTGAACACTGAAGCTTTCTTT
CASSLAPAGGLNTEAFF
>-|TRBV5-1|-|14|TRBJ1-3
TGCGCCAGCAGCCTTGGGGTACCCGGAAACACCATATATTTT
CASSLGVPGNTIYF
>-|TRBV5-1|-|15|TRBJ1-5
TGCGCCAGCAGCTTGGACGGGGAAGGCAATCAGCCCCAGCATTTT
CASSLDGEGNQPQHF
>-|TRBV6-5|once|14|TRBJ2-7
TGTGCCAGCAGACAACCGGGACTTACCGGGGAGCAGTACTTC
CASRQPGLTGEQYF
>TRBD1|TRBV28|-|16|TRBJ1-5
TGTGCCAGCAGACCTACGAGACAGGGGCAGAGTCAGCCCCAGCATTTT
CASRPTRQGQSQPQHF
>TRBD1|TRBV28|-|14|TRBJ1-2
TGTGCCAGCAGTTTAAGTGCAGGGGGGGGAGGCTACACCTTC
CASSLSAGGGGYTF
>-|TRBV9|once|14|TRBJ2-6
TGTGCCAGCAGCACCGACTCTGGGGCCAACGTCCTGACTTTC
CASSTDSGANVLTF
>-|TRBV6-1|-|13|TRBJ1-1
TGTGCCAGCAGTGAGAGGGAATGGGCTGAAGCTTTCTTT
CASSEREWAEAFF
>-|TRBV11-3|-|15|TRBJ2-5
TGTGCCAGCAGCTTAGGAGGCGTGGAGTCGGAGACCCAGTACTTC
CASSLGGVESETQYF
>TRBD2|TRBV27|-|15|TRBJ2-7
TGTGCCAGCAGTTTCTCCCTAGCGGGTCTGGGGGAGCAGTACTTC
CASSFSLAGLGEQYF
>TRBD1|TRBV29-1|-|13|TRBJ1-4
TGCAGCGTCGAGACAGGGCCCAATGAAAAACTGTTTTTT
CSVETGPNEKLFF